The rows below give T cell receptor beta chains drawn from one sample of a study of cytomegalovirus exposure and HLA in healthy donors. Only in-frame clones appear in the TCRdb table, and some are missing; sequencing was by immunoSEQ multiplex PCR. The repertoire includes about 160,000 clones, around 76% of them detected once, and over 6% sits in the top ten. Material for sequencing was PBMCs. Receptors originate from a man in his forties or fifties in good health and CMV-seropositive. The CDR3 runs from the conserved cysteine through the conserved F or W. Fields, in order: J gene, V gene, D gene, clone size, CDR3 DNA, CDR3 protein. D genes are given only for firm matches. Only part of the rows carry a size: once, few, many, or a class if the clone is expanded.

j_call: TRBJ2-3
v_call: TRBV9
d_call: -
clone_size: -
cdr3_nt: TGTGCCAGCAGCGTAGAGGAGTTCACAGATACGCAGTATTTT
cdr3_aa: CASSVEEFTDTQYF

j_call: TRBJ1-6
v_call: TRBV5-4
d_call: -
clone_size: -
cdr3_nt: TGTGCCAGCAGCCGAGAGTTGCGGAATTCACCCCTCCACTTT
cdr3_aa: CASSRELRNSPLHF

j_call: TRBJ2-7
v_call: TRBV29-1
d_call: TRBD2
clone_size: -
cdr3_nt: TGCAGCGTTGAAGGTCCTAGCGGGGGATACGAGCAGTACTTC
cdr3_aa: CSVEGPSGGYEQYF

j_call: TRBJ2-7
v_call: TRBV6-1
d_call: -
clone_size: -
cdr3_nt: TGTGCCAGCAGCCCTCGAGGGGGGGCCTACGAGCAGTACTTC
cdr3_aa: CASSPRGGAYEQYF

j_call: TRBJ2-6
v_call: TRBV6-4
d_call: TRBD1
clone_size: -
cdr3_nt: TGTGCCAGCAAAAACAGGGGAGAGGAGGGGGCCAACGTCCTGACTTTC
cdr3_aa: CASKNRGEEGANVLTF

j_call: TRBJ2-7
v_call: TRBV29-1
d_call: TRBD2
clone_size: -
cdr3_nt: TGCAGCGTTGAAACAGGGACTAGCTCCTACGAGCAGTACTTC
cdr3_aa: CSVETGTSSYEQYF

j_call: TRBJ1-1
v_call: TRBV4-3
d_call: -
clone_size: many
cdr3_nt: TGCGCCAGCAGCCCCGGGACCCGGGGGGAGGACACTGAAGCTTTCTTT
cdr3_aa: CASSPGTRGEDTEAFF

j_call: TRBJ1-2
v_call: TRBV7-2
d_call: -
clone_size: -
cdr3_nt: TGTGCCAGCAGCTTATCCGCGACATCCTTC
cdr3_aa: CASSLSATSF

j_call: TRBJ1-3
v_call: TRBV7-6
d_call: -
clone_size: -
cdr3_nt: TGTGCCAGCAGCCCCCGTGGGGGAGGGGGAAACACCATATATTTT
cdr3_aa: CASSPRGGGGNTIYF

j_call: TRBJ2-7
v_call: TRBV5-1
d_call: TRBD2
clone_size: -
cdr3_nt: TGCGCCAGCAGACCGGGACTAGCGGCCTACGAGCAGTACTTC
cdr3_aa: CASRPGLAAYEQYF

j_call: TRBJ2-7
v_call: TRBV5-4
d_call: TRBD1
clone_size: -
cdr3_nt: TGTGCCAGCAGTCCATTAGGACAGGGGGCCATCGAGCAGTACTTC
cdr3_aa: CASSPLGQGAIEQYF

j_call: TRBJ2-2
v_call: TRBV4-1
d_call: -
clone_size: -
cdr3_nt: TGCGCCAGCAGCCAACCCCCCCGGGGAAGTACCGGGGAGCTGTTTTTT
cdr3_aa: CASSQPPRGSTGELFF

j_call: TRBJ2-7
v_call: TRBV4-1
d_call: -
clone_size: -
cdr3_nt: TGCGCCAGCAGCCAAGACCTAGGGGGATACGAGCAGTACTTC
cdr3_aa: CASSQDLGGYEQYF

j_call: TRBJ2-1
v_call: TRBV4-3
d_call: -
clone_size: -
cdr3_nt: TGCGCCAGCAGCCAAGGCAGGGACAATGAGCAGTTCTTC
cdr3_aa: CASSQGRDNEQFF

j_call: TRBJ1-1
v_call: TRBV19
d_call: -
clone_size: -
cdr3_nt: TGTGCCAGTAGTCCTCGGAGAGGCATGAACACTGAAGCTTTCTTT
cdr3_aa: CASSPRRGMNTEAFF

j_call: TRBJ2-3
v_call: TRBV9
d_call: -
clone_size: few
cdr3_nt: TGTGCCAGCAGCGAGGGGGAGGGGATTAACACAGATACGCAGTATTTT
cdr3_aa: CASSEGEGINTDTQYF

j_call: TRBJ1-6
v_call: TRBV6-4
d_call: -
clone_size: -
cdr3_nt: TGTGCCAGCAGTGACCTACTACCACAGGGAAATTCACCCCTCCACTTT
cdr3_aa: CASSDLLPQGNSPLHF

j_call: TRBJ1-1
v_call: TRBV10-3
d_call: -
clone_size: -
cdr3_nt: TGTGCCATCAGCGCGGGACCGCAGAACACTGAAGCTTTCTTT
cdr3_aa: CAISAGPQNTEAFF

j_call: TRBJ2-5
v_call: TRBV18
d_call: -
clone_size: once
cdr3_nt: TGTGCCAGCTCACCCGACAGGTCAGGGACCCAGTACTTC
cdr3_aa: CASSPDRSGTQYF

j_call: TRBJ1-1
v_call: TRBV19
d_call: TRBD1
clone_size: few
cdr3_nt: TGTGCCAGTAGTATCAGGGGGCGTAATACTGAAGCTTTCTTT
cdr3_aa: CASSIRGRNTEAFF

j_call: TRBJ2-7
v_call: TRBV5-5
d_call: TRBD1
clone_size: -
cdr3_nt: TGTGCCAGCAGCTTGGCTACAGGGGCCTACGAGCAGTACTTC
cdr3_aa: CASSLATGAYEQYF

j_call: TRBJ1-1
v_call: TRBV19
d_call: -
clone_size: -
cdr3_nt: TGTGCCAGTAAACCCGATCGGGGGATTAGCACTGAAGCTTTCTTT
cdr3_aa: CASKPDRGISTEAFF

j_call: TRBJ1-1
v_call: TRBV5-5
d_call: -
clone_size: few
cdr3_nt: TGTGCCAGCAGCTTGACGAGCTACACTGAAGCTTTCTTT
cdr3_aa: CASSLTSYTEAFF

j_call: TRBJ1-5
v_call: TRBV7-9
d_call: -
clone_size: few
cdr3_nt: TGTGCCAGCAGCTCGAGAACCGATCAGCCCCAGCATTTT
cdr3_aa: CASSSRTDQPQHF

j_call: TRBJ1-6
v_call: TRBV6-6
d_call: TRBD1
clone_size: -
cdr3_nt: TGTGCCAGTAGGACAGGGGGTAATTCACCCCTCCACTTT
cdr3_aa: CASRTGGNSPLHF

j_call: TRBJ2-7
v_call: TRBV7-2
d_call: TRBD2
clone_size: -
cdr3_nt: TGTGCCAGCAGCACACCAAGGGAGGGAGCCGAGCAGTACTTC
cdr3_aa: CASSTPREGAEQYF

j_call: TRBJ1-1
v_call: TRBV9
d_call: TRBD1
clone_size: -
cdr3_nt: TGTGCCAGCAGCGTAGGGACAGGAGCCGCCGGGGCTTTCTTT
cdr3_aa: CASSVGTGAAGAFF

j_call: TRBJ2-2
v_call: TRBV4-2
d_call: TRBD2
clone_size: -
cdr3_nt: TGTGCCAGCAGCCAAGATTCTGTTAGAGGAGCGGGGGGTGGGTCCGGGGAGCTGTTTTTT
cdr3_aa: CASSQDSVRGAGGGSGELFF

j_call: TRBJ1-6
v_call: TRBV18
d_call: -
clone_size: -
cdr3_nt: TGTGCCAGCTCTCCAGAGGGCGGAAATTCACCCCTCCACTTT
cdr3_aa: CASSPEGGNSPLHF

j_call: TRBJ2-1
v_call: TRBV7-8
d_call: TRBD2
clone_size: -
cdr3_nt: TGTGCCAGCAGCTTAAAGCGGACTAGCCTATACAATGAGCAGTTCTTC
cdr3_aa: CASSLKRTSLYNEQFF

j_call: TRBJ2-7
v_call: TRBV6-6
d_call: TRBD1
clone_size: -
cdr3_nt: TGTGCCAGCAGAACTGGACAGGGAGGATACGAGCAGTACTTC
cdr3_aa: CASRTGQGGYEQYF

j_call: TRBJ1-6
v_call: TRBV4-3
d_call: -
clone_size: -
cdr3_nt: TGCGCCAGCAGCCACAATAGCGGTTCACCCCTCCACTTT
cdr3_aa: CASSHNSGSPLHF

j_call: TRBJ1-2
v_call: TRBV4-3
d_call: -
clone_size: -
cdr3_nt: TGCGCCAGCAGCCAAGATACAGGGAACTATGGCTACACCTTC
cdr3_aa: CASSQDTGNYGYTF

j_call: TRBJ1-2
v_call: TRBV6-1
d_call: -
clone_size: -
cdr3_nt: TGTGCCAGCAGTGAACGGGGAGCGAGCTATGGCTACACCTTC
cdr3_aa: CASSERGASYGYTF

j_call: TRBJ1-1
v_call: TRBV7-9
d_call: -
clone_size: -
cdr3_nt: TGTGCCAGCAGCTTAGGTTCCGGGCAGGGAGGCTTCGCTGAAGCTTTCTTT
cdr3_aa: CASSLGSGQGGFAEAFF

j_call: TRBJ1-2
v_call: TRBV5-5
d_call: TRBD1
clone_size: -
cdr3_nt: TGTGCCAGCAGCTTGGCGCCGGGACAGGGGGCGTATGGCTACACCTTC
cdr3_aa: CASSLAPGQGAYGYTF

j_call: TRBJ1-2
v_call: TRBV19
d_call: -
clone_size: -
cdr3_nt: TGTGCCAGTACCGTCGAACAGGGCTTGCACTATGGCTACACCTTC
cdr3_aa: CASTVEQGLHYGYTF

j_call: TRBJ1-2
v_call: TRBV6-1
d_call: -
clone_size: -
cdr3_nt: TGTGCCAGCAGCCGGACAGACTCTAACTATGGCTACACCTTC
cdr3_aa: CASSRTDSNYGYTF

j_call: TRBJ1-5
v_call: TRBV21-1
d_call: -
clone_size: -
cdr3_nt: TGTGCCAGCAGCAAAGTTGTCAGGGGGCTGGTTCAGCCCCAGCATTTT
cdr3_aa: CASSKVVRGLVQPQHF

j_call: TRBJ1-2
v_call: TRBV4-1
d_call: -
clone_size: -
cdr3_nt: TGCGCCAGCAGCCAAGATCATCAATCCTACACCTTC
cdr3_aa: CASSQDHQSYTF

j_call: TRBJ2-1
v_call: TRBV4-2
d_call: TRBD2
clone_size: -
cdr3_nt: TGTGCCAGCAGCCAAGACAGTGGAGCGGGGGGGTACAATGAGCAGTTCTTC
cdr3_aa: CASSQDSGAGGYNEQFF

j_call: TRBJ1-6
v_call: TRBV7-2
d_call: -
clone_size: -
cdr3_nt: TGTGCCAGCAGCTTATCAGGGAGGAATAATTCACCCCTCCACTTT
cdr3_aa: CASSLSGRNNSPLHF

j_call: TRBJ2-3
v_call: TRBV9
d_call: -
clone_size: -
cdr3_nt: TGTGCCAGCAGCATCTCACAGGGTTCCGATACGCAGTATTTT
cdr3_aa: CASSISQGSDTQYF